This record looks at one TCR beta chain sequence and its context. Its antigen is currently unknown. Assay used: immunoSEQ multiplex PCR; TCRdb lists only in-frame clones, some missing. The sample holds about 2 million clones, roughly 94% seen once. The study enrolled healthy HIV-negative adults without recent acute infections or vaccinations as donors. The sample comes from a study of shared clonotypes between healthy human individuals. The study, taken as a whole, reports: Approximately 4.6% of naive CD4 clonotypes were shared across a handful of donors. Among non-shared clonotypes, generation probabilities were lower than among those shared by all four donors.

This TCR was sampled from a man aged 18 to 29 in good health. Sequenced: naive CD4+ T cells sorted from blood. Subset here: CD45RA+ positively selected.

The CDR3 DNA follows: TGTGCCAGCAGTGAAATTCGGGGTTATGGCTACACCTTC. Protein: CASSEIRGYGYTF. The chain has TRBV2 and TRBJ1-2; no definite D call. Trimming shortened V by 2 bases and J by 5 bases, and 9 bases separated the two germline ends. The germline V gene encodes CDR1 SNHLY and CDR2 FYNNEI. This CDR3 has 13 amino acids.